The clone carrying this T cell receptor (beta chain) has a single count. What it binds is not known. The sample originates from a study of a mutant IDH1 vaccine in newly diagnosed glioma. Across the whole study: Earlier therapy was either radiotherapy, temozolomide, or both, and most got both.

The method was immunoSEQ multiplex PCR; TCRdb's version includes in-frame clones alone and lacks a portion of them. The profile shows over 65,000 clones, less than 90% of them singletons. Described time point: week 35, safety follow-up. Alongside topical imiquimod, each dose of vaccine comprised 300 ug of mutant IDH1 20-mer peptide. The CDR3 totals 15 residues. Germline V gives CDR1 SEHNR, CDR2 FQNEAQ (reference sequence). V lost 5 bases and J 1 base, leaving 14 bases between the germline ends. Sequencing used PBMCs, obtained from a glioma patient whose treatment included an IDH1 peptide vaccine. The chain has TRBV7-9 and TRBJ1-1, with D possibly being TRBD1 (5 bases). This TCR was recovered from a man between 18 and 35 years old with glioma. This chain's CDR3 is CASSPVTGGNTEAFF. DNA for the CDR3: TGTGCCAGCAGCCCCGTGACGGGGGGGAACACTGAAGCTTTCTTT. Full variable domain (remainder filled in from reference TRBV7-9 and TRBJ1-1): DTGVSQNPRHKITKRGQNVTFRCDPISEHNRLYWYRQTLGQGPEFLTYFQNEAQLEKSRLLSDRFSAERPKGSFSTLEIQRTEQGDSAMYLCASSPVTGGNTEAFFGQGTRLTVV.